Here is one T cell receptor (beta chain) with its context. Someone pulled total RNA out of unfractionated whole blood. The CDR3 is made up of 11 amino acids. Germline V gene data show CDR1 as SGHVS and CDR2 as FQNEAQ. Trimming removed 6 bases from V and 2 bases from J, with 3 bases in between. This sample was taken from a study of human T cells and chemical hapten exposure. Under the authors' procedure: Between about 20,000 and 690,600 TCRs appeared in each sample, and the median stood at about 100,000. One entry per CDR3 protein, called by TCRdb with MiXCR from the 5' RACE reads. TCRdb, rather than the study authors, made the V and J calls. The sample contains roughly 110,000 distinct CDR3 sequences, around 20% of which appear only once.

This rearrangement joins TRBV7-8 to TRBJ2-3, with no clear D. The sequence came from a human donor in good health. The DNA for the CDR3 is TGTGCCAGCAGGGTCACAGATACGCAGTATTTT. It codes for CASRVTDTQYF.